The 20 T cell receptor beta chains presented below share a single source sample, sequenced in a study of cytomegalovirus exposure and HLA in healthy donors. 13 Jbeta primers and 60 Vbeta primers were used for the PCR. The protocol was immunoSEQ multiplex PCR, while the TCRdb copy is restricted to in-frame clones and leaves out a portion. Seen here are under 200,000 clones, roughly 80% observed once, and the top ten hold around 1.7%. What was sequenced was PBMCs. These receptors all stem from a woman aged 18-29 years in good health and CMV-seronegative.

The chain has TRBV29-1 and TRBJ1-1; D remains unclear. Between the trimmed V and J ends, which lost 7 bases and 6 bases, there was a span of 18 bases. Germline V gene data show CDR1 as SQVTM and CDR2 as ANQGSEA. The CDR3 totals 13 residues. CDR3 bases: TGCAGCGCGGCGCCGGGTCTCGGGTCTGAAGCTTTCTTT. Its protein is CSAAPGLGSEAFF. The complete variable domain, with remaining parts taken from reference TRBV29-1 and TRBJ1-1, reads SAVISQKPSRDICQRGTSLTIQCQVDSQVTMMFWYRQQPGQSLTLIATANQGSEATYESGFVIDKFPISRPNLTFSTLTVSNMSPEDSSIYLCSAAPGLGSEAFFGQGTRLTVV.

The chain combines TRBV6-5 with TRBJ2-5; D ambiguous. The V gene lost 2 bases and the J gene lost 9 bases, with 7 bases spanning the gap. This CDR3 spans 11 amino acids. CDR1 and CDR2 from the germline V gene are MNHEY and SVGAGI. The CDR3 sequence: CASSYAAAQYF. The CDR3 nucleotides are TGTGCCAGCAGTTACGCCGCGGCCCAGTACTTC.

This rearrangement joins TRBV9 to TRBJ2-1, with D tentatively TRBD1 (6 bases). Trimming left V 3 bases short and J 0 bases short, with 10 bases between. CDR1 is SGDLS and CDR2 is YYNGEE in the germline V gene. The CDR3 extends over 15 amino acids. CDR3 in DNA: TGTGCCAGCAGCGCAGAGGGGGTCTCCTACAATGAGCAGTTCTTC. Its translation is CASSAEGVSYNEQFF.

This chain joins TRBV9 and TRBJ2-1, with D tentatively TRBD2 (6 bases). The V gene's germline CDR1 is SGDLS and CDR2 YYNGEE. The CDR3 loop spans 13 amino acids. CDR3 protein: CASGGGWLDEQFF. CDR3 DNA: TGTGCTTCTGGTGGGGGGTGGTTGGATGAGCAGTTCTTC.

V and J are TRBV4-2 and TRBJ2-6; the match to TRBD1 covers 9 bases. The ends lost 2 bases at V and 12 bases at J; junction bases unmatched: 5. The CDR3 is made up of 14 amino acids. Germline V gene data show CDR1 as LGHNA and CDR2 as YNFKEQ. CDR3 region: CASSQPGQGFVLTF. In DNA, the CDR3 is TGTGCCAGCAGCCAACCGGGACAGGGTTTCGTCCTGACTTTC.

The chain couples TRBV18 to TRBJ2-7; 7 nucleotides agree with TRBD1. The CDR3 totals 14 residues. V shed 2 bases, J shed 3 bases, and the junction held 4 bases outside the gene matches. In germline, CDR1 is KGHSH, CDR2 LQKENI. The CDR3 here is CASSPGQVHYEQYF. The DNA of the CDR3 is TGTGCCAGCTCACCAGGACAGGTACACTACGAGCAGTACTTC.

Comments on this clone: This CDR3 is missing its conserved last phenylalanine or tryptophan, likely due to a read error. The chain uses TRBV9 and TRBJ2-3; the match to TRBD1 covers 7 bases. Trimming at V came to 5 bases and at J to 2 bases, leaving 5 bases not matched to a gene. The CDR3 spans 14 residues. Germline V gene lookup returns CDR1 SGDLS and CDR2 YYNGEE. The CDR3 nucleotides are TGTGCCAGCAGTATGACAGGGATCACAGATACGCAGTATCTT. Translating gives CASSMTGITDTQYL.

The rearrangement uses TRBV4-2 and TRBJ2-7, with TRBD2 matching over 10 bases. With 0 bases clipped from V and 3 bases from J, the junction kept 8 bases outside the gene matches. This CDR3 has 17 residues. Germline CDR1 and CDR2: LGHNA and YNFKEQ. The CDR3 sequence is CASSQESSGSLLYEQYF. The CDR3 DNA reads TGTGCCAGCAGCCAAGAGTCTAGCGGGAGTCTCCTCTACGAGCAGTACTTC.

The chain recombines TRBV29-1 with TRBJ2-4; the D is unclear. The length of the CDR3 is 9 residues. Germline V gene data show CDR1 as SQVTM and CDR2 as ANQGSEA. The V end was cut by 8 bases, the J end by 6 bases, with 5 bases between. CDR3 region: CSLRNIQYF. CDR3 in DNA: TGCAGCCTTCGAAACATTCAGTACTTC. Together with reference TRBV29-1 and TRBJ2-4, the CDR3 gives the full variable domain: SAVISQKPSRDICQRGTSLTIQCQVDSQVTMMFWYRQQPGQSLTLIATANQGSEATYESGFVIDKFPISRPNLTFSTLTVSNMSPEDSSIYLCSLRNIQYFGAGTRLSVL.

Here the CDR3 reads CASSWGDGEQYV. CDR3 in DNA: TGTGCCAGCAGCTGGGGGGATGGCGAGCAGTACGTC. V is TRBV7-9 and J is TRBJ2-7; maybe TRBD2 (6 bases). Trimming shortened V by 4 bases and J by 6 bases, and 10 bases separated the two germline ends. The CDR3 spans 12 residues. Germline lookup yields CDR1 SEHNR and CDR2 FQNEAQ (reference sequence).

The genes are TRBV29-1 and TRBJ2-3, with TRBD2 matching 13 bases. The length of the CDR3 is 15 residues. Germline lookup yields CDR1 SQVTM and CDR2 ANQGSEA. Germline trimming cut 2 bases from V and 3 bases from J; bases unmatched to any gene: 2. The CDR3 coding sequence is TGCAGCGTTGAAACTAGCGGGAGGGTAACAGATACGCAGTATTTT. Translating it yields CSVETSGRVTDTQYF.

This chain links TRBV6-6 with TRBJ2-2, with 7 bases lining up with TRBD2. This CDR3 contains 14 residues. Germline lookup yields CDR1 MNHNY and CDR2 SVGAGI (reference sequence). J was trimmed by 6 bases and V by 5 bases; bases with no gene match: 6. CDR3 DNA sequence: TGTGCCAGCAGTCTTCCGGGAGGCTCCGGGGAGCTGTTTTTT. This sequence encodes CASSLPGGSGELFF.

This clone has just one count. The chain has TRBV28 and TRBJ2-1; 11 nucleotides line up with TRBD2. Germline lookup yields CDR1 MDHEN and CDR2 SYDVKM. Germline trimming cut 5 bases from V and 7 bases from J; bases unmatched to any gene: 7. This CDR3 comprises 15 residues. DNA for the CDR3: TGTGCCAGCAGTCACCATGGGACTAGCGGAAATGAGCAGTTCTTC. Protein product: CASSHHGTSGNEQFF.

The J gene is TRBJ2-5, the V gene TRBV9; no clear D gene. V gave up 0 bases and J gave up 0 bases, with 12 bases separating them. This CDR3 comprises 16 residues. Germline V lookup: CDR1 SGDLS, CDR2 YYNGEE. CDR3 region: CASSVAGAVDQETQYF. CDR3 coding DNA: TGTGCCAGCAGCGTAGCTGGTGCGGTCGACCAAGAGACCCAGTACTTC.

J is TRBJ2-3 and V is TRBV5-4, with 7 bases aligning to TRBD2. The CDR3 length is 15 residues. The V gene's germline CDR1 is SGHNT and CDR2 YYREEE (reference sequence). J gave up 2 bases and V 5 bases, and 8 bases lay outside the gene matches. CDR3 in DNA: TGTGCCAGCAGATCGGAACTAGCGATCACAGATACGCAGTATTTT. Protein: CASRSELAITDTQYF.

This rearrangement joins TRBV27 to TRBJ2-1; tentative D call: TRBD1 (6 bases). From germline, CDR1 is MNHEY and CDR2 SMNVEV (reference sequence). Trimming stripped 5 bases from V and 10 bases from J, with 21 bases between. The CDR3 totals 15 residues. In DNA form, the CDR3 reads TGTGCCAGCAGTCAAGGACAGACACGGCGGTCAGAGCAGTTCTTC. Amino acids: CASSQGQTRRSEQFF.

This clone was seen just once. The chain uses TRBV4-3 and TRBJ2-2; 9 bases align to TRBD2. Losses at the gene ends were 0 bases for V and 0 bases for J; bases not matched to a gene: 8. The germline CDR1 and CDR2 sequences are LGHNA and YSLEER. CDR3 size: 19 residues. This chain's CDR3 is CASSQDQAGGYSNTGELFF. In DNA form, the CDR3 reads TGCGCCAGCAGCCAAGATCAGGCGGGAGGGTATTCGAACACCGGGGAGCTGTTTTTT.

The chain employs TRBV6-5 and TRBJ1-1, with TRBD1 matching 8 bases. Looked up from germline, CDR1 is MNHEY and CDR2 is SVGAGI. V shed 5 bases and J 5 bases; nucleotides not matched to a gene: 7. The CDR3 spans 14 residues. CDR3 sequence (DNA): TGTGCCAGCAGTAGACAGGGGACTGGGACTGAAGCTTTCTTT. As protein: CASSRQGTGTEAFF.

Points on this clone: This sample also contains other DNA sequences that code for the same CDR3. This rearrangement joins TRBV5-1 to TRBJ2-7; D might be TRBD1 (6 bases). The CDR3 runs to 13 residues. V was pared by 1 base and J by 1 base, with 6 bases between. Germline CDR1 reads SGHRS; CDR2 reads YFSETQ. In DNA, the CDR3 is TGCGCCAGCAGCTTGACAGGGTCCTACGAGCAGTACTTC. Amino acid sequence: CASSLTGSYEQYF.

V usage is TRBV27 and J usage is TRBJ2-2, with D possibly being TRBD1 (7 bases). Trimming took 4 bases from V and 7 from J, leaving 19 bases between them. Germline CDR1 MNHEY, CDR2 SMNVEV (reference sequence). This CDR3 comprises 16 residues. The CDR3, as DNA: TGTGCCAGCAGTTCGTCGGGGGACAGATTTAGCGGGGAGCTGTTTTTT. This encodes CASSSSGDRFSGELFF.